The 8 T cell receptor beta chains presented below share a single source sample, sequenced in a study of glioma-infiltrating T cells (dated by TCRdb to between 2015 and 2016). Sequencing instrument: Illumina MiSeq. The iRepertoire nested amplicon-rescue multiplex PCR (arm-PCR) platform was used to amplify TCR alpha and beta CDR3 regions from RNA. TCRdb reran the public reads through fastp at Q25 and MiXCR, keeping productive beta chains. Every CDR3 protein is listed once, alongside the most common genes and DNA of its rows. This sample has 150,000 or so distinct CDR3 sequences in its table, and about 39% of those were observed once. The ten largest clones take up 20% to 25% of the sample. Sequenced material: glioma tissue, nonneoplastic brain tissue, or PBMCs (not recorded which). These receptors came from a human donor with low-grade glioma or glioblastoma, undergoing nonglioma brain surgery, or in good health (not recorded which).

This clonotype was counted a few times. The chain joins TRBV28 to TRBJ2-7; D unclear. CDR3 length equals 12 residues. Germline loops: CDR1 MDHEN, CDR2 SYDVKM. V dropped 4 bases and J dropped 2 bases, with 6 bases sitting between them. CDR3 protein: CASSWSPYEQYF. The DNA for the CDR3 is TGTGCCAGCAGTTGGAGTCCCTACGAGCAGTACTTC. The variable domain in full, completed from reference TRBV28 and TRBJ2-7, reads DVKVTQSSRYLVKRTGEKVFLECVQDMDHENMFWYRQDPGLGLRLIYFSYDVKMKEKGDIPEGYSVSREKKERFSLILESASTNQTSMYLCASSWSPYEQYFGPGTRLTVT.

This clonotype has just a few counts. CDR3 DNA: TGTGCCAGCAGCGGACGGACATCTCGCGAGGGAATGGGCTACACCTTC. Amino acid sequence: CASSGRTSREGMGYTF. The chain employs TRBV27 and TRBJ1-2; D is perhaps TRBD1 (5 bases). V was trimmed by 6 bases and J by 8 bases, leaving 25 bases between them. Germline-derived CDR1 and CDR2 are MNHEY and SMNVEV (reference sequence). The CDR3 totals 16 residues.

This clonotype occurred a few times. CDR3 DNA sequence: TGTGCCACCAGTGATCTCAGGGCGCTTGATACGCAGTATTTT. This sequence encodes CATSDLRALDTQYF. The chain employs TRBV24-1 and TRBJ2-3; D perhaps matches TRBD1 (5 bases). The CDR3 loop spans 14 amino acids. The V gene's germline CDR1 is KGHDR and CDR2 SFDVKD. Trimming removed 3 bases at V and 6 bases at J, with 12 bases between.

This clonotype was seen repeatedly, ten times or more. The CDR3 protein is CASKAGGTDTQYF. CDR3 nucleotide sequence: TGTGCCAGCAAAGCGGGAGGCACAGATACGCAGTATTTT. This chain connects TRBV6-1 to TRBJ2-3; the match to TRBD2 covers 8 bases. J was trimmed by 1 base and V by 7 bases; bases with no gene match: 1. The CDR3 length is 13 residues. Per the germline V gene, CDR1 is MNHNS and CDR2 is SASEGT.

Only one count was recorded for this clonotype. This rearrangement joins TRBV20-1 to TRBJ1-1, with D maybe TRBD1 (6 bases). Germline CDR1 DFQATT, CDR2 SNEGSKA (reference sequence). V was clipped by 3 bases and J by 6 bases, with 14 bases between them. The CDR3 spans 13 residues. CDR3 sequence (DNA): TGCAGTGCTAGCCTGACAGGAGCCCCTGAAGCTTTCTTT. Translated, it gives CSASLTGAPEAFF.

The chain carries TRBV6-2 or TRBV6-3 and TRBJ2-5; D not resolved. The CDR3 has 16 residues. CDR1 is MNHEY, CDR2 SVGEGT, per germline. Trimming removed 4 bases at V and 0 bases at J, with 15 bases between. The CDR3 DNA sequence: TGTGCCAGCAGTTTCCCTTCAGGCACGTACCAAGAGACCCAGTACTTC. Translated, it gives CASSFPSGTYQETQYF.

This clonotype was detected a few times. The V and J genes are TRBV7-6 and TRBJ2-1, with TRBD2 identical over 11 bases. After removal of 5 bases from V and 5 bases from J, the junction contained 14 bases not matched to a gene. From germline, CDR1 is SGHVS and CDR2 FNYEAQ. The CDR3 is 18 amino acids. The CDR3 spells CASSISSGRMSFHNEQFF. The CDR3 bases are TGTGCCAGCAGCATTTCTAGCGGGAGGATGTCCTTTCACAATGAGCAGTTCTTC.

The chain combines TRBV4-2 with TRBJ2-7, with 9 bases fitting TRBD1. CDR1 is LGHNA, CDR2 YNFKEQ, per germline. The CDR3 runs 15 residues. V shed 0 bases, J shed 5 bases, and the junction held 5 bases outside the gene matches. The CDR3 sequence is CASSQDGQGFDEQYF. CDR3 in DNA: TGTGCCAGCAGCCAAGATGGACAGGGGTTCGACGAGCAGTACTTC.